This T cell receptor beta chain was profiled in a study of blood T cell repertoires in COVID-19. V lost 1 base, J lost 1 base, and 10 bases lay in between. Germline CDR1 is LNHDA and CDR2 is SQIVND (reference sequence). The length of the CDR3 is 15 residues. The method was immunoSEQ multiplex PCR; TCRdb's version includes in-frame clones alone and lacks a portion of them. Among approximately 120,000 clones, around three quarters were seen once, and the ten largest hold 30% to 45%. This chain joins TRBV19 and TRBJ1-1; D is unclear. The source of this sequence is a man aged 40-49 years with active or convalescent COVID-19. Sequenced input: peripheral blood. The CDR3 loop reads CASSIGFGENTEAFF. CDR3 nucleotides: TGTGCCAGTAGTATAGGGTTCGGAGAGAACACTGAAGCTTTCTTT.